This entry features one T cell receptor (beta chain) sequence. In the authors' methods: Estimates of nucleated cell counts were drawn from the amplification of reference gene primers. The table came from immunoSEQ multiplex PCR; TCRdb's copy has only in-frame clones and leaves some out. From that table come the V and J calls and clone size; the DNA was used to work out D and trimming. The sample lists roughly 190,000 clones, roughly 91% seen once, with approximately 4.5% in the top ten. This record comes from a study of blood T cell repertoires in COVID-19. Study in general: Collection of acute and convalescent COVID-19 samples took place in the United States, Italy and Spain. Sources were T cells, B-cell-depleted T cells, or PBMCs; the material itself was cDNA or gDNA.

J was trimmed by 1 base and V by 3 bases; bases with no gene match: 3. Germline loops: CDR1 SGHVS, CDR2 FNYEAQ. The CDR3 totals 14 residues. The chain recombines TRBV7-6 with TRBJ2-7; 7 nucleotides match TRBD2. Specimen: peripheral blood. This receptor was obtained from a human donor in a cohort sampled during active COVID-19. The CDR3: CASSLGGISYEQYF. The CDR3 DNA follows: TGTGCCAGCAGCTTGGGAGGGATTTCCTACGAGCAGTACTTC.